This T cell receptor (beta chain) appears in the sequencing data of a study of T cells in Graves' hyperthyroidism and ophthalmopathy. If no ophthalmopathy progression occurred within 18 months, Graves' hyperthyroidism was stable. This clonotype has a count of ten or more. RNA transcripts yielded amplified TCR beta CDR3 regions. Researchers ran a first-round RT-PCR on the TCR CDR3 using the HTBI primer set. One entry per CDR3 protein results from TCRdb running MiXCR on the multiplex PCR reads. This table holds about 400,000 distinct CDR3 sequences, approximately 15% found once. This CDR3 is 14 amino acids long. V was shortened by 1 base and J by 4 bases, with 9 bases between the two germline ends. Per the germline V gene, CDR1 is MDHEN and CDR2 is SYDVKM.

V is TRBV28 and J is TRBJ2-3; D is unresolved. The receptor comes from a woman between 18 and 29 years old with Graves' hyperthyroidism. Material: blood. The CDR3 protein is CASSLSAKPDTQYF. The DNA of the CDR3 is TGTGCCAGCAGTTTATCGGCTAAGCCAGATACGCAGTATTTT.